This is a list of T cell receptor beta chains from one sample in a study of OX40 agonist ivuxolimab in advanced cancers. The data were produced by immunoSEQ multiplex PCR, yet TCRdb's version contains in-frame clones alone and is incomplete. The sample carries 65,000 to 85,000 clones, 80% to 95% recorded once. The sample here was CD4+ or CD8+ T cells sorted from blood, taken in a trial of the OX40 agonist ivuxolimab. The source is an adult with an advanced solid tumor such as melanoma, head and neck, liver or kidney cancer. Both conserved end residues are part of each CDR3. Fields, in order: J gene, CDR3 length, V gene, clone size, D gene, CDR3 DNA, CDR3 protein. A D gene is named only where the DNA matches it firmly. Some rows have no size entry. The others give once, few or many, or a class for an expanded clone.

J: TRBJ1-1; length: 14; V: TRBV6-5; size: .; D: .; DNA: TGTGCCAGCAGTTACATGGGACTGAACACTGAAGCTTTCTTT; CDR3: CASSYMGLNTEAFF
J: TRBJ2-1; length: 13; V: TRBV27; size: .; D: .; DNA: TGTGCCAGCAGTTGGGGATCCGACAATGAGCAGTTCTTC; CDR3: CASSWGSDNEQFF
J: TRBJ1-1; length: 16; V: TRBV4-3; size: .; D: .; DNA: TGCGCCAGCAGCCAAGTAGAGGAGGGAATGAACACTGAAGCTTTCTTT; CDR3: CASSQVEEGMNTEAFF
J: TRBJ2-3; length: 16; V: TRBV5-6; size: .; D: TRBD2; DNA: TGTGCCAGCAGCTTGGCTAGCGGGGAGTTCACAGATACGCAGTATTTT; CDR3: CASSLASGEFTDTQYF
J: TRBJ2-3; length: 17; V: TRBV11-2; size: .; D: TRBD1; DNA: TGTGCCAGCAGCTTAGGGGGGGTCGGGACAGGGATAGATACGCAGTATTTT; CDR3: CASSLGGVGTGIDTQYF
J: TRBJ1-3; length: 16; V: TRBV2; size: once; D: .; DNA: TGTGCCAGCAGCCCAAGCGCCATGTCGGCAGGAAACACCATATATTTT; CDR3: CASSPSAMSAGNTIYF
J: TRBJ1-6; length: 16; V: TRBV10-3; size: few; D: .; DNA: TGTGCCATCAGTGAGTCATCTGGCTCCTATAATTCACCCCTCCACTTT; CDR3: CAISESSGSYNSPLHF
J: TRBJ2-5; length: 12; V: TRBV19; size: .; D: .; DNA: TGTGCCAGTAGTATAGGGCGAGAGACCCAGTACTTC; CDR3: CASSIGRETQYF
J: TRBJ2-1; length: 17; V: TRBV19; size: .; D: .; DNA: TGTGCCAGTAGTAAACTACCCCCAACAGGGCCCCCCAATGAGCAGTTCTTC; CDR3: CASSKLPPTGPPNEQFF
J: TRBJ2-7; length: 16; V: TRBV2; size: .; D: TRBD1; DNA: TGTGCCAGCAGTGAAGTAGCCGGGACAGGGGGGTACGAGCAGTACTTC; CDR3: CASSEVAGTGGYEQYF
J: TRBJ2-1; length: 16; V: TRBV7-9; size: .; D: TRBD2; DNA: TGTGCCAGCAGCTTGCCCGGACTAGCGGGGTACAATGAGCAGTTCTTC; CDR3: CASSLPGLAGYNEQFF
J: TRBJ1-2; length: 15; V: TRBV6-5; size: .; D: TRBD1; DNA: TGTGCCAGCAGCCTCGGACAGGACCGTCTCTATGGCTACACCTTC; CDR3: CASSLGQDRLYGYTF
J: TRBJ1-5; length: 13; V: TRBV10-3; size: .; D: .; DNA: TGTGCCATCAGTGAGGTAGACAATCAGCCCCAGCATTTT; CDR3: CAISEVDNQPQHF
J: TRBJ1-2; length: 16; V: TRBV7-9; size: .; D: .; DNA: TGTGCCAGCAGCTTGGGAACGTACGACCCCAGCTATGGCTACACCTTC; CDR3: CASSLGTYDPSYGYTF
J: TRBJ2-7; length: 14; V: TRBV9; size: .; D: .; DNA: TGTGCCAGCAGCGTAGCCTCGGGGGACTACGAGCAGTACTTC; CDR3: CASSVASGDYEQYF
J: TRBJ2-2; length: 12; V: TRBV6-4; size: .; D: .; DNA: TGTGCCAGCAGCCAGGGGACCGGGGAGCTGTTTTTT; CDR3: CASSQGTGELFF
J: TRBJ2-5; length: 13; V: TRBV9; size: .; D: .; DNA: TGTGCCAGCAGGAAGGGACCGGAAGAGACCCAGTACTTC; CDR3: CASRKGPEETQYF
J: TRBJ2-1; length: 11; V: TRBV4-3; size: .; D: .; DNA: TGCGCCAGCAGCCAAGGTGGTGAGCAGTTCTTC; CDR3: CASSQGGEQFF
J: TRBJ1-2; length: 13; V: TRBV9; size: .; D: .; DNA: TGTGCCAGCAGCGCACAGAGTACCTATGGCTACACCTTC; CDR3: CASSAQSTYGYTF
J: TRBJ1-6; length: 15; V: TRBV19; size: .; D: .; DNA: TGTGCCAGTAGTATGTCCCAGGGGAGGAATTCACCCCTCCACTTT; CDR3: CASSMSQGRNSPLHF
J: TRBJ1-3; length: 16; V: TRBV2; size: .; D: .; DNA: TGTGCCAGCAACCCGGACAGCTTTATCTCTGGAAACACCATATATTTT; CDR3: CASNPDSFISGNTIYF
J: TRBJ2-7; length: 14; V: TRBV5-6; size: once; D: TRBD1; DNA: TGTGCCAGCAGGTCGGGACAGGAGAGGCACGAGCAGTACTTC; CDR3: CASRSGQERHEQYF
J: TRBJ1-2; length: 13; V: TRBV19; size: .; D: .; DNA: TGTGCCAGTTCCTCGGGAGGGGCGCAAGGCTACACCTTC; CDR3: CASSSGGAQGYTF
J: TRBJ2-3; length: 15; V: TRBV14; size: .; D: .; DNA: TGTGCCAGCAGCCAAGGGCAGGGCTACACAGATACGCAGTATTTT; CDR3: CASSQGQGYTDTQYF
J: TRBJ2-7; length: 12; V: TRBV6-6; size: .; D: .; DNA: TGTGCCAGCAGCCCACTGGAGGGCGGGCAGTACTTC; CDR3: CASSPLEGGQYF
J: TRBJ2-7; length: 15; V: TRBV7-7; size: once; D: TRBD1; DNA: TGTGCTAGCAGCCCAGGGACAGGGGCCTCCTACGAGCAGTACTTC; CDR3: CASSPGTGASYEQYF
J: TRBJ1-1; length: 16; V: TRBV5-1; size: .; D: .; DNA: TGCGCCAGCAGCTTGGACCGGAGCAATCTGAACACTGAAGCTTTCTTT; CDR3: CASSLDRSNLNTEAFF
J: TRBJ1-4; length: 15; V: TRBV6-6; size: .; D: .; DNA: TGTGCCAGCAGCCAACTAGGGCCAACTAATGAAAAACTGTTTTTT; CDR3: CASSQLGPTNEKLFF
J: TRBJ2-1; length: 17; V: TRBV7-9; size: .; D: TRBD2; DNA: TGTGCCAGCAGCTTACCCGGACTAGCGGGGGTATACAATGAGCAGTTCTTC; CDR3: CASSLPGLAGVYNEQFF
J: TRBJ1-2; length: 13; V: TRBV7-9; size: .; D: .; DNA: TGTGCCAGCAGCTTGGGGGCAGTCTATGGCTACACCTTC; CDR3: CASSLGAVYGYTF
J: TRBJ2-1; length: 17; V: TRBV4-2; size: once; D: TRBD2; DNA: TGTGCCAGCAGCCACGGACTAGCGGGGGTTTCCTACAATGAGCAGTTCTTC; CDR3: CASSHGLAGVSYNEQFF
J: TRBJ2-5; length: 15; V: TRBV27; size: .; D: TRBD2; DNA: TGTGCCAGCAGTCCCGGGACTAGCGGGGGAGAGACCCAGTACTTC; CDR3: CASSPGTSGGETQYF
J: TRBJ1-1; length: 16; V: TRBV9; size: .; D: TRBD1; DNA: TGTGCCAGCAGCGTAGGTGGGACAGGGGGCGAAACTGAAGCTTTCTTT; CDR3: CASSVGGTGGETEAFF
J: TRBJ2-1; length: 10; V: TRBV30; size: once; D: TRBD2; DNA: TGTGCCGGATGGGAGGGAGAGCAGTTCTTC; CDR3: CAGWEGEQFF
J: TRBJ2-7; length: 14; V: TRBV13; size: .; D: .; DNA: TGTGCCAGCAGCTTAGGGCTGGGAGGCTACGAGCAGTACTTC; CDR3: CASSLGLGGYEQYF
J: TRBJ2-7; length: 15; V: TRBV27; size: .; D: TRBD1; DNA: TGTGCCAGCAGGGAGACAGGGATATATTTATACGAGCAGTACTTC; CDR3: CASRETGIYLYEQYF
J: TRBJ1-6; length: 17; V: TRBV5-4; size: .; D: .; DNA: TGTGCCAGCAGCTGGGGGATTGGAGGTGACTATAATTCACCCCTCCACTTT; CDR3: CASSWGIGGDYNSPLHF
J: TRBJ1-2; length: 15; V: TRBV14; size: few; D: .; DNA: TGTGCCAGCAGCCAAGGCGTGTGGGCAGGGGATGGCTACACCTTC; CDR3: CASSQGVWAGDGYTF
J: TRBJ1-1; length: 14; V: TRBV7-9; size: .; D: .; DNA: TGTGCCAGCAGCTTAGCAGCGATGGGGACTGAAGCTTTCTTT; CDR3: CASSLAAMGTEAFF
J: TRBJ2-2; length: 18; V: TRBV10-3; size: .; D: .; DNA: TGTGCCATCAGTGAAGTTTCGGCAGCAGCCGGGGGAACCGGGGAGCTGTTTTTT; CDR3: CAISEVSAAAGGTGELFF
J: TRBJ2-2; length: 13; V: TRBV9; size: .; D: .; DNA: TGTGCCAGCACCAGGGGTAACACCGGGGAGCTGTTTTTT; CDR3: CASTRGNTGELFF
J: TRBJ2-7; length: 14; V: TRBV9; size: .; D: TRBD1; DNA: TGTGCCAGCAGCGTAGGGGGACAGGGGAACGAGCAGTACTTC; CDR3: CASSVGGQGNEQYF
J: TRBJ1-3; length: 15; V: TRBV4-1; size: .; D: .; DNA: TGCGCCAGCAGCCCGGGACAAGCCTCTGGAAACACCATATATTTT; CDR3: CASSPGQASGNTIYF
J: TRBJ1-2; length: 16; V: TRBV6-5; size: .; D: .; DNA: TGTGCCAGCAGTTACATTGCGTCCGGACAGCACTATGGCTACACCTTC; CDR3: CASSYIASGQHYGYTF
J: TRBJ2-7; length: 13; V: TRBV7-9; size: .; D: .; DNA: TGTGCCAGCAGCCTGCCGGGATCCTACGAGCAGTACTTC; CDR3: CASSLPGSYEQYF
J: TRBJ2-2; length: 14; V: TRBV6-5; size: .; D: .; DNA: TGTGCCAGCAGTTACCGCCAAGGACCCGGGGAGCTGTTTTTT; CDR3: CASSYRQGPGELFF
J: TRBJ2-3; length: 16; V: TRBV7-9; size: .; D: .; DNA: TGTGCCAGCATCCCTCCTTTCGACCCCGGCACAGATACGCAGTATTTT; CDR3: CASIPPFDPGTDTQYF
J: TRBJ1-1; length: 15; V: TRBV21-1; size: .; D: .; DNA: TGTGCCAGCAGCAAAGCCGGGGAGAGGAAAACTGAAGCTTTCTTT; CDR3: CASSKAGERKTEAFF
J: TRBJ2-7; length: 14; V: TRBV19; size: .; D: .; DNA: TGTGCCAGTAGTATCCGGGGCGCAGGGTACGAGCAGTACTTC; CDR3: CASSIRGAGYEQYF
J: TRBJ2-1; length: 12; V: TRBV7-8; size: .; D: .; DNA: TGTGCCAGCAGCCTACCCCCTGGAGAGCAGTTCTTC; CDR3: CASSLPPGEQFF
J: TRBJ2-5; length: 15; V: TRBV11-2; size: .; D: TRBD2; DNA: TGTGCCAGCAGCTTTGAGCGGGGGGGCCAAGAGACCCAGTACTTC; CDR3: CASSFERGGQETQYF
J: TRBJ1-1; length: 14; V: TRBV11-2; size: .; D: .; DNA: TGTGCCAGCAGCTTAAATCCCGCGGTGGCTGAAGCTTTCTTT; CDR3: CASSLNPAVAEAFF
J: TRBJ1-2; length: 15; V: TRBV27; size: .; D: TRBD1; DNA: TGTGCCAGCAGTTTCGCGACAGGGGGAAACTATGGCTACACCTTC; CDR3: CASSFATGGNYGYTF